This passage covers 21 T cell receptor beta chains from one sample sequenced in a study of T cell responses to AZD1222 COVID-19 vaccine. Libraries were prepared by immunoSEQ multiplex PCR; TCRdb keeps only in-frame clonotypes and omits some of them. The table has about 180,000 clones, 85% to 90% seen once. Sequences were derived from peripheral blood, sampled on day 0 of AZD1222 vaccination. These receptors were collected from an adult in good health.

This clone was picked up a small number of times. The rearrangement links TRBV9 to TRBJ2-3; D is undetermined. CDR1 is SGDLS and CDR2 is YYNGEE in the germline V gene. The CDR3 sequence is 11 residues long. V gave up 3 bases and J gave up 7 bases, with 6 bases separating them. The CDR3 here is CASSEGNTQYF. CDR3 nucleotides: TGTGCCAGCAGCGAAGGAAATACGCAGTATTTT. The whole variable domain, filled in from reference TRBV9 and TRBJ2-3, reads DSGVTQTPKHLITATGQRVTLRCSPRSGDLSVYWYQQSLDQGLQFLIQYYNGEERAKGNILERFSAQQFPDLHSELNLSSLELGDSALYFCASSEGNTQYFGPGTRLTVL.

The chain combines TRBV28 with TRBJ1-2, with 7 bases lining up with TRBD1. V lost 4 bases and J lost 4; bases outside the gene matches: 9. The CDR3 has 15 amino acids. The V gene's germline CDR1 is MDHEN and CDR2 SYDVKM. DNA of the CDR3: TGTGCCAGCAGTTCTCGACAGGGTAGGCCCTATGGCTACACCTTC. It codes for CASSSRQGRPYGYTF.

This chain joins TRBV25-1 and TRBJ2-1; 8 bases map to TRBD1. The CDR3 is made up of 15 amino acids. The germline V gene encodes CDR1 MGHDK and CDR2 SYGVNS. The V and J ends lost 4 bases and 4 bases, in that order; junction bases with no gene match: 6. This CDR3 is CASSAGTGAYNEQFF. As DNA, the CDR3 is TGTGCCAGCAGTGCCGGGACAGGTGCGTACAATGAGCAGTTCTTC.

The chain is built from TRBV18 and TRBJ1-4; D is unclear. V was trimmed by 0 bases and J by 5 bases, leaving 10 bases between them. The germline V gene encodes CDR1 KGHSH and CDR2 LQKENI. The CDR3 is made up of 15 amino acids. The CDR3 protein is CASSPPPKGNEKLFF. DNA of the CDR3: TGTGCCAGCTCACCACCCCCCAAAGGCAATGAAAAACTGTTTTTT.

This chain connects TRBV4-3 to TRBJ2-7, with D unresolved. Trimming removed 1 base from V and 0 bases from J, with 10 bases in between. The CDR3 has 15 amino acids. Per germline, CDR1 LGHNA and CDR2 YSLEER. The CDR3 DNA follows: TGCGCCAGCAGCCAAGGGGTGGCAAGCTCCTACGAGCAGTACTTC. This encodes CASSQGVASSYEQYF.

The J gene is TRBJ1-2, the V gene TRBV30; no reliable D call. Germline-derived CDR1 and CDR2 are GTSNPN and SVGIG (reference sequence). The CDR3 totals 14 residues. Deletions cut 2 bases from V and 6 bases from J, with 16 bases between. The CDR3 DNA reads TGTGCCTGGAGTCCCGGCCCCGGTTTTAATGGCTACACCTTC. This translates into CAWSPGPGFNGYTF.

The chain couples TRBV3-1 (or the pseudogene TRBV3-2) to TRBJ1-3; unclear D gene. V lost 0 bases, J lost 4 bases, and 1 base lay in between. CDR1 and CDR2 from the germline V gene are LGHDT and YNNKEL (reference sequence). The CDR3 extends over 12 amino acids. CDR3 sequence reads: CASSQDGNTIYF. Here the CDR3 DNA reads TGTGCCAGCAGCCAAGACGGAAACACCATATATTTT.

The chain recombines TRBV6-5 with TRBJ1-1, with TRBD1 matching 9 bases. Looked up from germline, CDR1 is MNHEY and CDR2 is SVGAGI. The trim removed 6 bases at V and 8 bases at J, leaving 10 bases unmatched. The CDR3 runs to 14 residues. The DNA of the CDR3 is TGTGCCAGCAGAAGCCGGACAGGGGTCACGGAAGCTTTCTTT. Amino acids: CASRSRTGVTEAFF.

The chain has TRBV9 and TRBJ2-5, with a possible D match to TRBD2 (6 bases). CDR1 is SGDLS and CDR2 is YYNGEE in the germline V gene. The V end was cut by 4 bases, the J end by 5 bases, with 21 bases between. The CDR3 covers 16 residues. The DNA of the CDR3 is TGTGCCAGCAGCACCGGGAGAACCCCTCTGGGGGAGACCCAGTACTTC. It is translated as CASSTGRTPLGETQYF.

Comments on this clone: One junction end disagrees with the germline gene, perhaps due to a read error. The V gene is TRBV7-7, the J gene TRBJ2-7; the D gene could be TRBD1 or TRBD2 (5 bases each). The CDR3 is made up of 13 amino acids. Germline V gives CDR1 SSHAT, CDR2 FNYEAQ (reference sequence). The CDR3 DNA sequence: TGTGCTAGCAGCTCTGGGGCGGGCTACGAGCAGTACTTC. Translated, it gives CASSSGAGYEQYF.

The CDR3: CASSPLGPNEKLFF. The CDR3 DNA sequence: TGTGCCAGCAGCCCTCTTGGGCCTAATGAAAAACTGTTTTTT. The rearrangement links TRBV4-2 to TRBJ1-4; the D is unclear. The CDR3 runs 14 residues. V lost 4 bases to trimming and J lost 3 bases, with 9 bases between them. Germline V gene lookup returns CDR1 LGHNA and CDR2 YNFKEQ.

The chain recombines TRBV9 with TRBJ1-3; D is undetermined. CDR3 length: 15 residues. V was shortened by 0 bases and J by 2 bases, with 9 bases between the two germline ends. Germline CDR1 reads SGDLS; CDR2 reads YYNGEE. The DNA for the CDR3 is TGTGCCAGCAGCGTAGCTCCAGGTCCTGGAAACACCATATATTTT. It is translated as CASSVAPGPGNTIYF.

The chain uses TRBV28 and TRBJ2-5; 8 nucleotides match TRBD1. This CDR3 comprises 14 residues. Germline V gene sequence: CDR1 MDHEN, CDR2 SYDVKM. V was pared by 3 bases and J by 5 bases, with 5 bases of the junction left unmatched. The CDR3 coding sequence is TGTGCCAGCAGTTTCCGCAGGGGGCTTGAGACCCAGTACTTC. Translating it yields CASSFRRGLETQYF.

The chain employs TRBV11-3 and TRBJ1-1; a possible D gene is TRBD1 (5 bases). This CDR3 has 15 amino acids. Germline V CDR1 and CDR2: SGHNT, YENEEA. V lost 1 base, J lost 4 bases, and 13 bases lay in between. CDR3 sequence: CASSLGGGRGTEAFF. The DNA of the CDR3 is TGTGCCAGCAGCTTAGGGGGGGGTAGAGGCACTGAAGCTTTCTTT.

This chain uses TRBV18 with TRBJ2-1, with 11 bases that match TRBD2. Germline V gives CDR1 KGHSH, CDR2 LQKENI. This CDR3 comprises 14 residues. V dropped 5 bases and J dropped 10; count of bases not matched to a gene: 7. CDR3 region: CASSNSGGAREQFF. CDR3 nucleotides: TGTGCCAGCTCAAATAGCGGGGGGGCCAGGGAGCAGTTCTTC.

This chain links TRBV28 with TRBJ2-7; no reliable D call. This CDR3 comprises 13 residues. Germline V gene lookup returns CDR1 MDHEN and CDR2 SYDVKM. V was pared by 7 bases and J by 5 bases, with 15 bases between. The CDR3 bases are TGTGCCAGCAACCCCCCGACTGTTAACGAGCAGTACTTC. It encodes CASNPPTVNEQYF.

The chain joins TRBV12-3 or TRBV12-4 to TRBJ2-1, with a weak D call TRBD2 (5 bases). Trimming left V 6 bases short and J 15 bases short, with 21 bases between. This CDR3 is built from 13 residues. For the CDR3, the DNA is TGTGCCAGCAGCGTAGGACTGGATGGAATAGGGTTCTTC. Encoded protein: CASSVGLDGIGFF.

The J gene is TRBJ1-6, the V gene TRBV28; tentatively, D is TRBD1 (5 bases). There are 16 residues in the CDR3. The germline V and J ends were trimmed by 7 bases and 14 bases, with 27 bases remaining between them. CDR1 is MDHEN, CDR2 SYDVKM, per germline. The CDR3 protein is CASTPHGGSGLVTLHF. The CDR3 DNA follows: TGTGCCAGCACACCACACGGGGGATCCGGCTTAGTCACCCTCCACTTT.

CDR3: CASSNRDRDNEQFF. The CDR3 DNA reads as TGCGCCAGCAGCAACCGGGACAGGGACAATGAGCAGTTCTTC. The rearrangement joins TRBV5-1 to TRBJ2-1; 9 bases are shared with TRBD1. The CDR3 contains 14 residues. Germline trimming cut 4 bases from V and 5 bases from J; bases unmatched to any gene: 4. Germline CDR1 and CDR2: SGHRS and YFSETQ.

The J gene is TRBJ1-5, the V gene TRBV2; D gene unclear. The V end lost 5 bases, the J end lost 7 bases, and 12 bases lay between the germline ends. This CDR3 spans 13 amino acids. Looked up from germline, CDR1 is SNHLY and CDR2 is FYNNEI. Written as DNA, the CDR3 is TGTGCCAGCAGTCAGAGGGAAATGCAGCCCCAGCATTTT. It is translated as CASSQREMQPQHF. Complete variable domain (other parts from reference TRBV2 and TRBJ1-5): EPEVTQTPSHQVTQMGQEVILRCVPISNHLYFYWYRQILGQKVEFLVSFYNNEISEKSEIFDDQFSVERPDGSNFTLKIRSTKLEDSAMYFCASSQREMQPQHFGDGTRLSIL.

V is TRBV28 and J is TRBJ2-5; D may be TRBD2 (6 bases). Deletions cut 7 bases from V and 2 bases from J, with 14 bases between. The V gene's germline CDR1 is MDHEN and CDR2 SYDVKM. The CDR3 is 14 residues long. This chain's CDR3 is CASTPGLLQETQYF. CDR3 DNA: TGTGCCAGCACTCCGGGACTCCTTCAAGAGACCCAGTACTTC. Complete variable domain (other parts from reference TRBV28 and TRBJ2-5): DVKVTQSSRYLVKRTGEKVFLECVQDMDHENMFWYRQDPGLGLRLIYFSYDVKMKEKGDIPEGYSVSREKKERFSLILESASTNQTSMYLCASTPGLLQETQYFGPGTRLLVL.